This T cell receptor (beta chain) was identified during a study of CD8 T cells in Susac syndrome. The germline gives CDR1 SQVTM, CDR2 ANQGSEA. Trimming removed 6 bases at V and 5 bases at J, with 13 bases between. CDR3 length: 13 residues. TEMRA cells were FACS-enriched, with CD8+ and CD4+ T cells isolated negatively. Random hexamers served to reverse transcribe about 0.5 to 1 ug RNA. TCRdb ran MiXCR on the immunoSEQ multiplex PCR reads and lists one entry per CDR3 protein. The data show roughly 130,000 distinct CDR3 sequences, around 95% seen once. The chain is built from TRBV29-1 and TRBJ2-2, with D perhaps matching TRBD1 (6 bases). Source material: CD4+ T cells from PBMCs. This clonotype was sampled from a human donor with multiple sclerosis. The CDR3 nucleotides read TGCAGCGTGCTGGACAGACCGACCGGGGAGCTGTTTTTT. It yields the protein CSVLDRPTGELFF.